This TCR beta chain was identified in a study of T cell changes during pregnancy in multiple sclerosis (dated by TCRdb to about 2019). For the study in its entirety: In women with multiple sclerosis, the researchers looked at how the T cell repertoire shifted as pregnancy progressed.

The library was obtained by the immunoSEQ multiplex PCR assay. The table comes from immuneACCESS by way of TCRdb, which keeps in-frame sequences with V and J called. Part of the clones is missing from these tables; in studies checked, under half for an unresolved V gene and the rest for unknown reasons. This sample has approximately 63,000 clones in its table, and 90% to 95% of those were observed once. 1% to 1.5% of the sample is taken by the ten largest. Note on this clone: Its antigen is not yet known. The input lacks base qualities; no much larger clone sits a single base away.

Taken from the germline V gene (reference sequence), the CDR1 and CDR2 loops are WNHNN and SYGVQD. CDR3 length: 13 amino acids, cysteine to phenylalanine. Only the CDR3 portion is preserved as DNA: 39 bases, with reading frame beginning at the first base. V is pared back by 4 bases and J by 4 bases, with 10 bases lying between the germline termini. This TCR was recovered from a female donor in good health, enrolled as a control in a pregnancy study. This chain is built from TRBV10-1 and TRBJ1-1; there is no confident call for the D gene. Sequencing was performed on peripheral blood, taken after pregnancy. The sequenced DNA: TGCGCCAGCAGTGGCGTTCTAGTCACTGAAGCTTTCTTT. Translated, this gives CASSGVLVTEAFF.